Listed below are T cell receptor beta chains from one sample, sequenced in a study of PD-L1 blockade in urothelial cancer. Sequenced by immunoSEQ multiplex PCR; TCRdb stores in-frame clones only, minus some. The repertoire holds approximately 47,000 clones, with approximately 80% as singletons. The starting material was PBMCs, obtained around atezolizumab (anti-PD-L1) treatment. The source of these receptors is a man in his sixties or seventies with urothelial cancer. CDR3s include the opening cysteine and the closing phenylalanine or tryptophan. D genes are given only for firm matches. Clone size appears in some rows only: once, few, many, or a class for an expanded clone.

TRBJ2-3,TRBV5-1,.,15,.,CASSLVGGRTDTQYF,TGCGCCAGCAGCTTGGTGGGAGGAAGGACAGATACGCAGTATTTT
TRBJ1-3,TRBV9,once,14,.,CASSVGSSRNTIYF,TGTGCCAGCAGCGTAGGTTCTAGTAGAAACACCATATATTTT
TRBJ2-7,TRBV28,.,16,.,CASSFEGISPSYEQYF,TGTGCCAGCAGTTTCGAGGGTATATCCCCCTCCTACGAGCAGTACTTC
TRBJ1-3,TRBV6-6,.,13,.,CASSYPQGNTIYF,TGTGCCAGCAGTTACCCTCAGGGAAACACCATATATTTT
TRBJ1-2,TRBV6-5,.,13,TRBD1,CASRLPGGYGYTF,TGTGCCAGCAGGTTACCAGGGGGTTATGGCTACACCTTC
TRBJ1-5,TRBV7-6,.,15,.,CASSLREWGNQPQHF,TGTGCCAGCAGCTTGAGGGAATGGGGCAATCAGCCCCAGCATTTT
TRBJ2-7,TRBV5-1,.,14,TRBD2,CASGTSGSQYEQYF,TGCGCCAGCGGGACTAGCGGGAGCCAGTACGAGCAGTACTTC
TRBJ1-1,TRBV28,.,13,.,CASRRGAMSEAFF,TGTGCCAGCCGACGGGGGGCTATGTCTGAAGCTTTCTTT
TRBJ2-7,TRBV19,.,14,TRBD1,CASSMGQGPYEQYF,TGTGCCAGTAGTATGGGACAGGGCCCCTACGAGCAGTACTTC
TRBJ1-2,TRBV4-1,.,13,.,CASSQGAGYGYTF,TGCGCCAGCAGCCAAGGCGCAGGCTATGGCTACACCTTC
TRBJ2-3,TRBV5-4,.,15,.,CASSLDGQYTDTQYF,TGTGCCAGCAGCTTGGATGGGCAGTACACAGATACGCAGTATTTT
TRBJ2-5,TRBV2,few,14,.,CASSERLGRETQYF,TGTGCCAGCAGTGAAAGACTGGGGCGGGAGACCCAGTACTTC
TRBJ2-3,TRBV6-1,.,14,.,CATLQGTRTDTQYF,TGTGCCACACTACAGGGGACTCGCACAGATACGCAGTATTTT
TRBJ2-2,TRBV19,.,16,TRBD2,CASSPYWIGGSGELFF,TGTGCCAGTAGTCCCTATTGGATCGGGGGGTCCGGGGAGCTGTTTTTT
TRBJ2-1,TRBV10-3,.,14,TRBD1,CAISRQGDGNEQFF,TGTGCCATCAGCCGACAGGGGGATGGGAATGAGCAGTTCTTC
TRBJ1-1,TRBV7-9,.,11,TRBD1,CASTTGGKAFF,TGTGCCAGCACCACAGGGGGCAAAGCTTTCTTT
TRBJ1-2,TRBV6-5,.,14,TRBD1,CASSRTGKDYGYTF,TGTGCCAGCAGTCGGACAGGGAAGGACTATGGCTACACCTTC
TRBJ2-2,TRBV7-3,few,13,.,CASSLGSTGELFF,TGTGCCAGCAGCTTAGGGAGTACCGGGGAGCTGTTTTTT
TRBJ2-6,TRBV7-3,once,15,.,CASSLTSSGANVLTF,TGTGCCAGCAGCTTAACCTCCTCTGGGGCCAACGTCCTGACTTTC
TRBJ1-1,TRBV10-3,.,16,TRBD1,CAISEGGTGQNTEAFF,TGTGCCATCAGTGAGGGGGGGACAGGTCAGAACACTGAAGCTTTCTTT
TRBJ1-2,TRBV6-1,.,14,.,CASSERGLGSGYTF,TGTGCCAGCAGTGAGAGGGGGTTGGGGTCTGGCTACACCTTC
TRBJ2-7,TRBV20-1,.,11,.,CSARGFDEQYF,TGCAGTGCTAGAGGTTTCGACGAGCAGTACTTC
TRBJ1-1,TRBV2,.,14,.,CASSTLQGNTEAFF,TGTGCCAGCAGTACCTTACAGGGGAACACTGAAGCTTTCTTT
TRBJ1-2,TRBV7-2,.,14,.,CASSLDVGSRGYTF,TGTGCCAGCAGCTTAGACGTAGGGAGCCGGGGCTACACCTTC
TRBJ1-4,TRBV2,.,15,TRBD1,CASSADRGSNEKLFF,TGTGCCAGCAGTGCAGACAGGGGTTCTAATGAAAAACTGTTTTTT
TRBJ2-3,TRBV5-1,.,15,.,CASSLADRPQDTQYF,TGCGCCAGCAGCTTGGCGGACAGACCCCAGGATACGCAGTATTTT
TRBJ2-3,TRBV9,once,14,.,CASSVGTSTDTQYF,TGTGCCAGCAGCGTGGGGACTAGCACAGATACGCAGTATTTT
TRBJ1-1,TRBV11-2,.,11,.,CASSPAGKAFF,TGTGCCAGCAGCCCCGCAGGGAAAGCTTTCTTT
TRBJ2-7,TRBV11-2,.,14,.,CASSTSEGVYEQYF,TGTGCCAGCAGCACTTCCGAAGGGGTGTACGAGCAGTACTTC
TRBJ2-1,TRBV9,.,15,TRBD2,CASSPTSGSFYEQFF,TGTGCCAGCAGCCCAACTAGCGGATCATTCTATGAGCAGTTCTTC
TRBJ2-3,TRBV30,.,15,.,CAWSAFVGGTDTQYF,TGTGCCTGGAGTGCTTTTGTGGGGGGAACAGATACGCAGTATTTT
TRBJ2-1,TRBV12-5,.,15,TRBD2,CASGRAGDSYNEQFF,TGTGCTAGTGGTCGAGCGGGAGACTCCTACAATGAGCAGTTCTTC
TRBJ2-1,TRBV5-1,.,15,TRBD2,CASSLRLAGPNEQFF,TGCGCCAGCAGCTTGCGACTAGCGGGCCCCAATGAGCAGTTCTTC
TRBJ1-5,TRBV6-5,.,13,.,CASRRGRNQPQHF,TGTGCCAGCAGGCGGGGGCGCAATCAGCCCCAGCATTTT
TRBJ1-4,TRBV5-1,.,16,TRBD1,CASNTGQGATNEKLFF,TGCGCCAGCAACACTGGGCAGGGGGCAACTAATGAAAAACTGTTTTTT
TRBJ1-3,TRBV7-8,few,17,.,CASSLSRVGSSGNTIYF,TGTGCCAGCAGCCTATCCCGAGTGGGCTCCTCTGGAAACACCATATATTTT
TRBJ2-3,TRBV28,.,14,.,CASSLGRRTDTQYF,TGTGCCAGCAGTTTGGGGAGGCGCACAGATACGCAGTATTTT
TRBJ1-5,TRBV19,.,17,TRBD1,CASFGQGALDSNQPQHF,TGTGCCAGTTTCGGACAGGGGGCTCTTGATAGCAATCAGCCCCAGCATTTT
TRBJ2-7,TRBV9,.,15,TRBD2,CASSLGGGRAYEQYF,TGTGCCAGCAGCCTAGGGGGCGGGAGGGCCTACGAGCAGTACTTC
TRBJ1-1,TRBV2,few,13,.,CASSDEGNTEAFF,TGTGCCAGCAGTGACGAGGGGAACACTGAAGCTTTCTTT
TRBJ2-7,TRBV5-1,.,15,TRBD2,CASSLDAGASYEQYF,TGCGCCAGCAGCTTGGACGCGGGAGCCTCCTACGAGCAGTACTTC
TRBJ1-1,TRBV5-1,.,14,.,CASSWGKMNTEAFF,TGCGCCAGCAGCTGGGGCAAAATGAACACTGAAGCTTTCTTT
TRBJ1-1,TRBV28,once,15,TRBD1,CASSLGQGGWTEAFF,TGTGCCAGCAGTCTCGGACAGGGAGGATGGACTGAAGCTTTCTTT
TRBJ2-7,TRBV10-2,.,11,.,CASSERGEQYF,TGCGCCAGCAGTGAGAGGGGCGAGCAGTACTTC
TRBJ2-3,TRBV27,.,16,.,CASSSPGGLSTDTQYF,TGTGCCAGCAGTTCCCCAGGTGGTCTGAGCACAGATACGCAGTATTTT
TRBJ2-3,TRBV30,.,14,.,CAWSVSLRTDTQYF,TGTGCCTGGAGTGTATCCCTCCGCACAGATACGCAGTATTTT
TRBJ2-7,TRBV18,.,13,.,CASSPPSRFEQYF,TGTGCCAGCTCACCACCGTCTAGGTTCGAGCAGTACTTC
TRBJ2-2,TRBV23-1,.,16,TRBD1,CASSQSRTGNTGELFF,TGCGCCAGCAGTCAGAGTCGGACAGGGAACACCGGGGAGCTGTTTTTT
TRBJ1-5,TRBV19,.,14,.,CASSRLEDEQPQHF,TGTGCCAGTAGTAGACTAGAGGACGAACAGCCCCAGCATTTT
TRBJ2-5,TRBV7-9,once,12,.,CASSSGERSQYF,TGTGCCAGCAGCTCAGGCGAAAGGTCCCAGTACTTC
TRBJ1-2,TRBV28,.,13,TRBD1,CASSRSDRGGYTF,TGTGCCAGCAGTCGGTCGGACAGGGGTGGCTACACCTTC